This T cell receptor beta chain was recorded in a study of regulatory T cells in long-lasting Graves disease. This clonotype was recorded at least ten times. Regarding time point: newly diagnosed GD, antithyroid drugs for less than 3 months. Making the TCR library involved RNA that had been extracted from PBMCs. CDR3-region Arm-PCR and iRepertoire HTBI primers produced the TCR beta libraries. Using its own MiXCR run on the multiplex PCR reads, TCRdb lists one record per CDR3 protein. The sample contains over 450,000 distinct CDR3 sequences, 9.5% to 15% of which appear only once. V gave up 4 bases and J gave up 0 bases, with 4 bases separating them. The germline CDR1 and CDR2 sequences are MNHNS and SASEGT. CDR3 length equals 14 residues. This same sample was also part of a study on T cells in Graves' hyperthyroidism and ophthalmopathy. As that report states: Over 18 months, lack of ophthalmopathy progression marked Graves' hyperthyroidism as stable. A first-round RT-PCR of the TCR CDR3 used the HTBI primer set.

The material sequenced was peripheral blood mononuclear cells (PBMCs), taken at new diagnosis, from a patient treated with antithyroid drugs. The V call is TRBV6-1, the J call TRBJ1-6, with D unresolved. The sequence derives from a woman under 40 with Graves disease. The CDR3 region is CASSVYSYNSPLHF. The DNA for the CDR3 is TGTGCCAGCAGTGTATACTCCTATAATTCACCCCTCCACTTT.